This T cell receptor (beta chain) was recorded in a study of blood T cells in healthy people across ages. Primers used in a second PCR of roughly 7 to 11 cycles were a sample-barcoded 5' primer and a J-beta primer mix. TCRdb re-analysed the 5' RACE reads in MiXCR, keeping a single row per CDR3 protein. The sample has around 1,000,000 distinct CDR3 sequences; under 40% are singletons. The CDR3 covers 14 residues. V was cut by 3 bases and J by 2 bases, with 10 bases left in between. Germline V lookup: CDR1 SGHAT, CDR2 FQNNGV. This clonotype originated in a man aged 18-30 years in good health. Sequenced material: blood. The V and J genes are TRBV11-2 and TRBJ2-5; D may correspond to TRBD1 or TRBD2 (5 bases each). CDR3 in DNA: TGTGCCAGCAGCTTTCGGGACGGACAAGAGACCCAGTACTTC. Residues: CASSFRDGQETQYF.